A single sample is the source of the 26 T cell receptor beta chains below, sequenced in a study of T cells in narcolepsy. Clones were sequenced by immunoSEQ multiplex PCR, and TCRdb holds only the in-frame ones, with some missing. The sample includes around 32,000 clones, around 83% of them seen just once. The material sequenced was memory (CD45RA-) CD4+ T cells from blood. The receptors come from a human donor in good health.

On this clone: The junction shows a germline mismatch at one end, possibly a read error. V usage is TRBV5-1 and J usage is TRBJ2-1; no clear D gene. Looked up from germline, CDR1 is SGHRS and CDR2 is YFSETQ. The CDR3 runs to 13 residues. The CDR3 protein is CASSFTGYDEQFF. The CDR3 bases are TGCGCCAGCAGCTTCACGGGCTACGATGAGCAGTTCTTC. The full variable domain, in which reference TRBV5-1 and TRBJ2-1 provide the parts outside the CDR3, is KAGVTQTPRYLIKTRGQQVTLSCSPISGHRSVSWYQQTPGQGLQFLFEYFSETQRNKGNFPGRFSGRQFSNSRSEMNVSTLELGDSALYLCASSFTGYDEQFFGPGTRLTVL.

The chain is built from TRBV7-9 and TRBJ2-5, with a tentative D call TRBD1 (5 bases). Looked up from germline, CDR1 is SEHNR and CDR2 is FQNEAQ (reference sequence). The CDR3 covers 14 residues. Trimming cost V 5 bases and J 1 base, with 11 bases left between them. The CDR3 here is CASSPPTVQETQYF. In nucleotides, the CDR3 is TGTGCCAGCAGCCCCCCGACAGTCCAAGAGACCCAGTACTTC.

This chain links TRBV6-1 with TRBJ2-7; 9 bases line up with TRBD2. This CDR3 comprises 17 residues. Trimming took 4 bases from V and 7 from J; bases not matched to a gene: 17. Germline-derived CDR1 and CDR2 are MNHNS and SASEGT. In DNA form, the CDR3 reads TGTGCCAGCAGTGCCTCTTCACTGGGCGGGGGGGCTGGAGAGCAGTACGTC. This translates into CASSASSLGGGAGEQYV.

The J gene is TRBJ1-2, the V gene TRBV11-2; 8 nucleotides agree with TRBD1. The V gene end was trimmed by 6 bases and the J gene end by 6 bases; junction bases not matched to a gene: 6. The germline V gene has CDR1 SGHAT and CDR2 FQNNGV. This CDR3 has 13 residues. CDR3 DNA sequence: TGTGCCAGCAGTCACGGACAGGGCAATGGCTACACCTTC. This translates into CASSHGQGNGYTF.

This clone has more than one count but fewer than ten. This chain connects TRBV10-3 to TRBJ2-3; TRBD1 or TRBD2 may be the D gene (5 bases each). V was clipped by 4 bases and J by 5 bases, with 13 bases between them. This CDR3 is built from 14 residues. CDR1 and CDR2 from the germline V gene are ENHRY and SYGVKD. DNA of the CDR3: TGTGCCATCAGTGCCGGGACCGGTGGAGATACGCAGTATTTT. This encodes CAISAGTGGDTQYF.

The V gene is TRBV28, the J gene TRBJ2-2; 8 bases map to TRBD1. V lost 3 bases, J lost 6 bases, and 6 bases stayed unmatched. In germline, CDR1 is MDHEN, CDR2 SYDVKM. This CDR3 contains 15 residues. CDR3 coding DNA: TGTGCCAGCAGTTTTACAGGGGGAAGAGCCGGGGAGCTGTTTTTT. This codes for CASSFTGGRAGELFF.

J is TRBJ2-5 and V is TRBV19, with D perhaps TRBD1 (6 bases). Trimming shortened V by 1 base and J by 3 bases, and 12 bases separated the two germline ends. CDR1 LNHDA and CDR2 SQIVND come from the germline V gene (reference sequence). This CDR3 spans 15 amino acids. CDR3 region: CASSIVQGNKETQYF. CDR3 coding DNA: TGTGCCAGTAGTATAGTACAGGGCAACAAAGAGACCCAGTACTTC.

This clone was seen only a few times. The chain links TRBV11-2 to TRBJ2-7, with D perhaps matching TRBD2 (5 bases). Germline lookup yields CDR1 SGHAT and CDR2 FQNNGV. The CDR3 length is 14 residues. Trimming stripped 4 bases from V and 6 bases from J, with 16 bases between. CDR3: CASSSLGLALEQYF. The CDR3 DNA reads TGTGCCAGCAGCTCCTTAGGCCTAGCCCTCGAGCAGTACTTC. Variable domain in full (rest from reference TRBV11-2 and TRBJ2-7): EAGVAQSPRYKIIEKRQSVAFWCNPISGHATLYWYQQILGQGPKLLIQFQNNGVVDDSQLPKDRFSAERLKGVDSTLKIQPAKLEDSAVYLCASSSLGLALEQYFGPGTRLTVT.

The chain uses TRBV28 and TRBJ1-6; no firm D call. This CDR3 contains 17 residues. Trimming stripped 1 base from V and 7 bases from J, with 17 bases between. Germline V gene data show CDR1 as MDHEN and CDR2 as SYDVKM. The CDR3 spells CASSLLGPALSNSPLHF. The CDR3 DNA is TGTGCCAGCAGTTTATTGGGCCCAGCTCTTAGCAATTCACCCCTCCACTTT.

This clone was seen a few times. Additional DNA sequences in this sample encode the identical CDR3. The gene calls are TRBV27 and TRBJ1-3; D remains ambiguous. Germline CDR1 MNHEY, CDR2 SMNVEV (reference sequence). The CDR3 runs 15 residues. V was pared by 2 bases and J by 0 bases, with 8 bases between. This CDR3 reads CASSLTYSSGNTIYF. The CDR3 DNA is TGTGCCAGCAGTTTAACTTACAGCTCTGGAAACACCATATATTTT.

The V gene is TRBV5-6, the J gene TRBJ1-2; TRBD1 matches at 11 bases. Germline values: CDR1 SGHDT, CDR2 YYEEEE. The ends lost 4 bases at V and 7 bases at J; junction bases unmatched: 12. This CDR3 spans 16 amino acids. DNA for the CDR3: TGTGCCAGCAGCGCATTCCGGGACAGGGGGTTCGGTGGCTACACCTTC. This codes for CASSAFRDRGFGGYTF. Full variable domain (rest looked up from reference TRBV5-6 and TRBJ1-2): DAGVTQSPTHLIKTRGQQVTLRCSPKSGHDTVSWYQQALGQGPQFIFQYYEEEERQRGNFPDRFSGHQFPNYSSELNVNALLLGDSALYLCASSAFRDRGFGGYTFGSGTRLTVV.

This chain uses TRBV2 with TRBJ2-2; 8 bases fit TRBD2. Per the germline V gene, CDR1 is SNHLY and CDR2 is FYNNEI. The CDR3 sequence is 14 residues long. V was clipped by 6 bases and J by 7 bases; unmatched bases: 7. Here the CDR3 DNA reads TGTGCCAGCAGGCGGGGGGCCGGACTCGGGGAGCTGTTTTTT. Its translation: CASRRGAGLGELFF.

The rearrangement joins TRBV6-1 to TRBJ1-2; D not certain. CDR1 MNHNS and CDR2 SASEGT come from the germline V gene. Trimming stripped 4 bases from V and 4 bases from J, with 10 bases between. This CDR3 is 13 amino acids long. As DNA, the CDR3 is TGTGCCAGCAGTGTCGGTGGCGCCTATGGCTACACCTTC. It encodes CASSVGGAYGYTF.

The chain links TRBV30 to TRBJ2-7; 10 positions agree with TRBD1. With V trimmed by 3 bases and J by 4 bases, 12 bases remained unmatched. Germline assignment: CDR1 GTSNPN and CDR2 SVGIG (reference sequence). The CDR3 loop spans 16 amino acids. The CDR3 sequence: CAWSQPPGTGVYEQYF. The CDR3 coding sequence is TGTGCCTGGAGCCAACCCCCCGGGACAGGGGTTTACGAGCAGTACTTC.

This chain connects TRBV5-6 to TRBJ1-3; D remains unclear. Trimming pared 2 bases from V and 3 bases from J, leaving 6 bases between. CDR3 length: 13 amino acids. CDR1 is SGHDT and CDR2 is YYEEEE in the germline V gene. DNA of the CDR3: TGTGCCAGCAGCTTCCTACATGGAAACACCATATATTTT. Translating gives CASSFLHGNTIYF.

CDR3 residues: CASSQLLKGGTQYF. DNA for the CDR3: TGTGCCAGCAGCCAACTCCTTAAGGGAGGTACGCAGTATTTT. The chain combines TRBV14 with TRBJ2-3, with a weak D call TRBD2 (6 bases). Deletions cut 2 bases from V and 8 bases from J, with 14 bases between. Germline values: CDR1 SGHDN, CDR2 FVKESK. This CDR3 comprises 14 residues. Filled out from reference TRBV14 and TRBJ2-3, the complete variable domain reads EAGVTQFPSHSVIEKGQTVTLRCDPISGHDNLYWYRRVMGKEIKFLLHFVKESKQDESGMPNNRFLAERTGGTYSTLKVQPAELEDSGVYFCASSQLLKGGTQYFGPGTRLTVL.

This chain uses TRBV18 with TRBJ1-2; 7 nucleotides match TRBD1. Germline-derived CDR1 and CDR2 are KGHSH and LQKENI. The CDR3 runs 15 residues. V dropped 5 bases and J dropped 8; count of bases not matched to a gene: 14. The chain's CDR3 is CASSFRQGRDRGYTF. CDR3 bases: TGTGCCAGCTCATTTCGACAGGGTCGGGATCGCGGCTACACCTTC.

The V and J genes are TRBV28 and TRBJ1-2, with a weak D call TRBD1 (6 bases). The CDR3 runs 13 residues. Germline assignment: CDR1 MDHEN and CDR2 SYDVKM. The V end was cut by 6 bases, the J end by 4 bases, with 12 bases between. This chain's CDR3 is CASRIDRRYGYTF. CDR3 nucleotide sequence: TGTGCCAGCAGGATTGACAGGCGCTATGGCTACACCTTC.

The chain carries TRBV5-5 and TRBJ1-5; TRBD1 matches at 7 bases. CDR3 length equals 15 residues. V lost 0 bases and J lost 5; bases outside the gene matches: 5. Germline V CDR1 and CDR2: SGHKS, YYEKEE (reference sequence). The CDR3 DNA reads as TGTGCCAGCAGCTTGGACAGGGGAAGATATCAGCCCCAGCATTTT. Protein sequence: CASSLDRGRYQPQHF.

CDR3 sequence: CASSPAGALNTEAFF. The DNA of the CDR3 is TGTGCCAGCAGTCCAGCAGGGGCCTTGAACACTGAAGCTTTCTTT. The genes are TRBV28 and TRBJ1-1; D is perhaps TRBD1 (6 bases). Trimming cost V 5 bases and J 0 bases, with 13 bases left between them. In germline, CDR1 is MDHEN, CDR2 SYDVKM. The CDR3 runs 15 residues.

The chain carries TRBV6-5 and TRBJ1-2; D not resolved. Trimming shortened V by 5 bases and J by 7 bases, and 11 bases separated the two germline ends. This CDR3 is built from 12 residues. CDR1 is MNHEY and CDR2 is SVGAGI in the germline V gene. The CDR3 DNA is TGTGCCAGCAGTCCCCGGGTGGGTGGCTACACCTTC. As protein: CASSPRVGGYTF.

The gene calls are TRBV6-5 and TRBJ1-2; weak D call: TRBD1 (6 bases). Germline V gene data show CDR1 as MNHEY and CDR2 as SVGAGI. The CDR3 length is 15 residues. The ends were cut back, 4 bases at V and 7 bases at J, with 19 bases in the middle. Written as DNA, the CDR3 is TGTGCCAGCAGTTCCCCACAGGGATCGGCCGGTGGCTACACCTTC. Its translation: CASSSPQGSAGGYTF.

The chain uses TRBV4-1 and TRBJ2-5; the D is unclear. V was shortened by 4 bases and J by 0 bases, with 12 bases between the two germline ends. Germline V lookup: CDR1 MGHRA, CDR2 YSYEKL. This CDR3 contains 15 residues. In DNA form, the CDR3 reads TGCGCCAGCAGCCGAACCCAAACGTACCAAGAGACCCAGTACTTC. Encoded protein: CASSRTQTYQETQYF.

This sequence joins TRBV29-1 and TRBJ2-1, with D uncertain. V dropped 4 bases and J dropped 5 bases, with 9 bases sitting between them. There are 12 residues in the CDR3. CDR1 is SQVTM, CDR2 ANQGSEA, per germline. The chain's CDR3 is CSVGELHNEQFF. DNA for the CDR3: TGCAGCGTTGGCGAGCTGCACAATGAGCAGTTCTTC.

The chain's CDR3 is CASSHYGTNYGYTF. The CDR3 DNA reads TGTGCCAGCAGCCACTACGGGACCAACTATGGCTACACCTTC. The V call is TRBV7-9, the J call TRBJ1-2, with D possibly matching TRBD1 (5 bases). CDR1 SEHNR and CDR2 FQNEAQ come from the germline V gene (reference sequence). The CDR3 covers 14 residues. Between the trimmed V and J ends, which lost 5 bases and 2 bases, there was a span of 12 bases. The variable domain in full, with the rest retrieved from reference TRBV7-9 and TRBJ1-2, is DTGVSQNPRHKITKRGQNVTFRCDPISEHNRLYWYRQTLGQGPEFLTYFQNEAQLEKSRLLSDRFSAERPKGSFSTLEIQRTEQGDSAMYLCASSHYGTNYGYTFGSGTRLTVV.

The CDR3 is CASSAVAGRTGELFF. CDR3 in DNA: TGTGCCAGCAGCGCTGTAGCGGGGCGGACCGGGGAGCTGTTTTTT. The V gene is TRBV5-4, the J gene TRBJ2-2; TRBD2 matches 8 bases. After removal of 4 bases from V and 5 bases from J, the junction contained 7 bases not matched to a gene. CDR3 length: 15 amino acids. Germline lookup yields CDR1 SGHNT and CDR2 YYREEE (reference sequence).